This entry lists 22 T cell receptor beta chains sequenced from one sample in a study of T cell changes during pregnancy in multiple sclerosis. Here immunoSEQ multiplex PCR was the method, and the copy in TCRdb shows in-frame clones only, minus some. This table holds about 67,000 clones, approximately 91% found once. Sequences were derived from peripheral blood, sampled in the second trimester of pregnancy. The receptors originated from a female donor with multiple sclerosis, enrolled in a pregnancy study.

The DNA of the CDR3 is TGTGCCAGTAGTACACCTAGCGGGAGGTACAATGAGCAGTTCTTC. It codes for CASSTPSGRYNEQFF. The rearrangement links TRBV19 to TRBJ2-1, with 11 nucleotides matching TRBD2. The CDR3 totals 15 residues. CDR1 and CDR2 (germline): LNHDA, SQIVND (reference sequence). V shed 4 bases, J shed 4 bases, and the junction held 3 bases outside the gene matches.

In its sample, this clone was seen a few times. The chain recombines TRBV30 with TRBJ1-1; D is possibly TRBD1 (6 bases). The germline gives CDR1 GTSNPN, CDR2 SVGIG (reference sequence). This CDR3 is built from 12 residues. V lost 5 bases and J 4 bases, leaving 11 bases between the germline ends. Written as DNA, the CDR3 is TGTGCCTGGGCAGGGGTCGGCACTGAAGCTTTCTTT. Its protein product is CAWAGVGTEAFF.

This chain uses TRBV19 with TRBJ2-7, with unresolved D. The CDR3 has 11 amino acids. Per the germline V gene, CDR1 is LNHDA and CDR2 is SQIVND (reference sequence). V lost 3 bases and J lost 4, with 4 bases in between. CDR3 DNA: TGTGCCAGTAGTATCGGGTACGAGCAGTACTTC. Amino acids: CASSIGYEQYF.

This chain links TRBV7-2 with TRBJ2-5; 8 bases match TRBD2. J gave up 9 bases and V 2 bases, and 8 bases lay outside the gene matches. The CDR3 length is 14 residues. From germline, CDR1 is SGHTA and CDR2 FQGNSA. The CDR3 loop reads CASSLSIDGGAQYF. The CDR3 region has the DNA TGTGCCAGCAGCTTATCAATTGACGGGGGGGCCCAGTACTTC.

To note about this clone: One end of the junction varies from germline; a read error may be responsible. V is TRBV27 and J is TRBJ2-1, with TRBD1 matching 7 bases. Germline V CDR1 and CDR2: MNHEY, SMNVEV (reference sequence). The CDR3 contains 12 residues. This CDR3 reads CASSTGVNGQFF. The CDR3 region has the DNA TGTGCCAGCAGCACAGGGGTCAATGGGCAGTTCTTC.

CDR3 bases: TGTGCTAGTGGTTTGGTAGTAGAAATTCGGGCCAAAAACATTCAGTACTTC. Its protein is CASGLVVEIRAKNIQYF. The rearrangement links TRBV12-5 to TRBJ2-4; D gene unclear. The CDR3 totals 17 residues. The V gene's germline CDR1 is LGHNT and CDR2 FRNRAP. The V end lost 0 bases, the J end lost 1 base, and 13 bases lay between the germline ends.

The chain carries TRBV14 and TRBJ2-7; TRBD1 aligns across 9 bases. The CDR3 extends over 14 amino acids. CDR1 SGHDN and CDR2 FVKESK come from the germline V gene. V shed 5 bases and J 5 bases; nucleotides not matched to a gene: 7. CDR3 protein: CASSVPGQGHEQYF. The CDR3 bases are TGTGCCAGCAGCGTCCCGGGACAGGGCCACGAGCAGTACTTC. The full variable domain, in which reference TRBV14 and TRBJ2-7 provide the parts outside the CDR3, is EAGVTQFPSHSVIEKGQTVTLRCDPISGHDNLYWYRRVMGKEIKFLLHFVKESKQDESGMPNNRFLAERTGGTYSTLKVQPAELEDSGVYFCASSVPGQGHEQYFGPGTRLTVT.

CDR3 residues: CAIRATGNEQYF. DNA for the CDR3: TGTGCCATCAGGGCGACAGGGAACGAGCAGTACTTC. The V and J genes are TRBV10-3 and TRBJ2-7; 7 bases agree with TRBD1. The V gene's germline CDR1 is ENHRY and CDR2 SYGVKD. After removal of 6 bases from V and 5 bases from J, the junction contained 4 bases not matched to a gene. The CDR3 contains 12 residues.

This sequence joins TRBV7-9 and TRBJ2-7; TRBD2 matches 9 bases. This CDR3 comprises 15 residues. With 4 bases clipped from V and 1 base from J, the junction kept 5 bases outside the gene matches. CDR1 and CDR2 (germline): SEHNR, FQNEAQ (reference sequence). The CDR3 loop reads CASSSLAGSSYEQYF. The CDR3 region has the DNA TGTGCCAGCAGCTCACTAGCGGGTTCATCCTACGAGCAGTACTTC. Combining the CDR3 with reference TRBV7-9 and TRBJ2-7 gives the whole variable domain DTGVSQNPRHKITKRGQNVTFRCDPISEHNRLYWYRQTLGQGPEFLTYFQNEAQLEKSRLLSDRFSAERPKGSFSTLEIQRTEQGDSAMYLCASSSLAGSSYEQYFGPGTRLTVT.

The gene calls are TRBV18 and TRBJ2-1; possible D gene TRBD1, 5 bases. The germline CDR1 and CDR2 sequences are KGHSH and LQKENI. The CDR3 sequence is 15 residues long. V lost 6 bases to trimming and J lost 8 bases, with 20 bases between them. The CDR3 region is CASSQGSYHPYEQFF. CDR3 in DNA: TGTGCCAGCTCCCAGGGTAGTTACCATCCCTATGAGCAGTTCTTC.

This chain links TRBV5-5 with TRBJ2-5; 9 bases match TRBD2. V shed 5 bases, J shed 5 bases, and the junction held 10 bases outside the gene matches. CDR3 length: 15 amino acids. Germline CDR1 and CDR2: SGHKS and YYEKEE (reference sequence). CDR3 bases: TGTGCCAGCAGACCCGGACTAGCGACCTTCGAGACCCAGTACTTC. Translating gives CASRPGLATFETQYF.

This chain connects TRBV21-1 to TRBJ2-7; TRBD1 reflects the table's D call only, with no check against the DNA. TRBV21-1 is an annotated pseudogene. CDR3 size: 15 residues. CDR3 residues: CASSKEQGRPYEQYF. CDR3 sequence (DNA): TGTGCCAGCAGCAAAGAACAGGGGAGGCCCTACGAGCAGTACTTC.

The V gene is TRBV7-9, the J gene TRBJ2-5; no clear D. Trimming took 7 bases from V and 2 from J, leaving 17 bases between them. The germline V gene encodes CDR1 SEHNR and CDR2 FQNEAQ (reference sequence). There are 15 residues in the CDR3. CDR3 in DNA: TGTGCCAGCACTGTTCTTTCTACCTTGCAAGAGACCCAGTACTTC. Protein sequence: CASTVLSTLQETQYF.

The gene calls are TRBV7-8 and TRBJ1-2; 10 bases are a match to TRBD1. V was clipped by 11 bases and J by 8 bases; unmatched bases: 8. Germline-derived CDR1 and CDR2 are SGHVS and FQNEAQ. This CDR3 contains 12 residues. The CDR3 loop reads CALTGGAGGYTF. CDR3 nucleotides: TGTGCCTTGACAGGGGGCGCGGGCGGCTACACCTTC.

This sequence joins TRBV18 and TRBJ1-6; 8 positions agree with TRBD1. Germline loops: CDR1 KGHSH, CDR2 LQKENI. CDR3 size: 16 residues. With 6 bases clipped from V and 7 bases from J, the junction kept 11 bases outside the gene matches. DNA for the CDR3: TGTGCCAGCTCCCTCCCTGGCACAGGGGGGAATTCACCCCTCCACTTT. This gives the protein CASSLPGTGGNSPLHF.

This chain joins TRBV30 and TRBJ2-2; perhaps TRBD2 as D (5 bases). V lost 3 bases, J lost 0 bases, and 8 bases lay in between. This CDR3 comprises 14 residues. Per the germline V gene, CDR1 is GTSNPN and CDR2 is SVGIG (reference sequence). As DNA, the CDR3 is TGTGCCTGGAGCTTGGACTCGAACACCGGGGAGCTGTTTTTT. Its protein is CAWSLDSNTGELFF.

The rearrangement joins TRBV6-6 to TRBJ2-7, with D maybe TRBD2 (7 bases). V was clipped by 7 bases and J by 4 bases, with 23 bases between them. Germline loops: CDR1 MNHNY, CDR2 SVGAGI (reference sequence). The CDR3 covers 16 residues. The CDR3 nucleotides are TGTGCCAGCAAAAAGAATCGGGGGGCAGAAGGGTACGAGCAGTACTTC. Protein sequence: CASKKNRGAEGYEQYF.

The chain recombines TRBV5-1 with TRBJ2-5, with TRBD2 matching 14 bases. V gave up 2 bases and J gave up 5 bases; unmatched junction bases: 26. In germline, CDR1 is SGHRS, CDR2 YFSETQ. The CDR3 has 23 residues. The CDR3 nucleotides read TGCGCCAGCAGCTTACCTGAGTCAACCGGGAAAGCCGGGACTAGCGGGAGATTCGAGACCCAGTACTTC. It codes for CASSLPESTGKAGTSGRFETQYF. The variable domain in full, with the rest retrieved from reference TRBV5-1 and TRBJ2-5, is KAGVTQTPRYLIKTRGQQVTLSCSPISGHRSVSWYQQTPGQGLQFLFEYFSETQRNKGNFPGRFSGRQFSNSRSEMNVSTLELGDSALYLCASSLPESTGKAGTSGRFETQYFGPGTRLLVL.

This chain joins TRBV19 and TRBJ2-1; D gene uncertain. The CDR3 covers 14 residues. V was cut by 3 bases and J by 5 bases, with 11 bases left in between. The germline V gene encodes CDR1 LNHDA and CDR2 SQIVND (reference sequence). Here the CDR3 reads CASSIARFDNEQFF. The CDR3 DNA follows: TGTGCCAGTAGTATTGCTAGGTTTGACAATGAGCAGTTCTTC.

The chain carries TRBV4-1 and TRBJ1-1, with unresolved D. The germline gives CDR1 MGHRA, CDR2 YSYEKL. Deletions cut 5 bases from V and 6 bases from J, with 13 bases between. The CDR3 runs to 13 residues. The CDR3 protein is CASSVPEVAEAFF. In DNA, the CDR3 is TGCGCCAGCAGCGTCCCTGAGGTCGCTGAAGCTTTCTTT.

The V and J genes are TRBV27 and TRBJ2-7, with D perhaps matching TRBD1 (5 bases). The CDR3 is 15 amino acids. V lost 2 bases to trimming and J lost 4 bases, with 15 bases between them. Per germline, CDR1 MNHEY and CDR2 SMNVEV (reference sequence). The CDR3 region has the DNA TGTGCCAGCAGTTTAACCAGGGCCTCCCAATACGAGCAGTACTTC. Translating it yields CASSLTRASQYEQYF.

This chain links TRBV13 with TRBJ2-1; 10 nucleotides align to TRBD2. Germline trimming cut 5 bases from V and 1 base from J; bases unmatched to any gene: 5. The CDR3 extends over 16 amino acids. CDR1 and CDR2 (germline): PRHDT, FYEKMQ (reference sequence). CDR3: CASSPPGLASYNEQFF. For the CDR3, the DNA is TGTGCCAGCAGCCCCCCGGGACTAGCGTCCTACAATGAGCAGTTCTTC. Supplemented by reference TRBV13 and TRBJ2-1, the full variable domain reads AAGVIQSPRHLIKEKRETATLKCYPIPRHDTVYWYQQGPGQDPQFLISFYEKMQSDKGSIPDRFSAQQFSDYHSELNMSSLELGDSALYFCASSPPGLASYNEQFFGPGTRLTVL.